This TCR beta chain was sequenced during a study of OX40 agonist ivuxolimab in advanced cancers. Study as a whole: Having had anti-PD-1, anti-PD-L1 or anti-CTLA-4 therapy before was allowed, and under 50% had some. Overall study results and limits: Average numbers of expanded clones were greater in CD8+ T cells than in CD4+.

Data came from immunoSEQ multiplex PCR; TCRdb stores just in-frame clones and leaves some out. The data hold more than 50,000 clones, with about 91% observed a single time. J was trimmed by 4 bases and V by 3 bases; bases with no gene match: 2. Germline V lookup: CDR1 MNHEY, CDR2 SMNVEV (reference sequence). The CDR3 runs 14 residues. Regarding this clone: Its antigen is unknown.

The sample in question was CD4+ or CD8+ T cells sorted from blood, obtained in a trial of the OX40 agonist ivuxolimab. This sequence was found in an adult with an advanced solid tumor such as melanoma, head and neck, liver or kidney cancer. This chain connects TRBV27 to TRBJ1-2, with 10 bases aligning to TRBD1. CDR3 protein: CASSLTGGGYGYTF. The CDR3 nucleotides are TGTGCCAGCAGTTTGACAGGGGGCGGCTATGGCTACACCTTC.